What follows describes a single T cell receptor beta chain. No antigen is known for it. These data originate in a study of CD8 T cells in Susac syndrome. Study observations and caveats: In Susac syndrome, the CD4+ T cell repertoires did not show clonal expansion.

This CDR3 is built from 15 residues. V dropped 3 bases and J dropped 4; count of bases not matched to a gene: 5. Germline V gene data show CDR1 as SNHLY and CDR2 as FYNNEI. The authors reverse transcribed roughly 0.45 to 1 ug RNA with random hexamers. Amplification of TCR beta CDR3 spanned 54 Vbeta and 13 Jbeta via immunoSEQ multiplex PCR. TCRdb redid the calling of the immunoSEQ multiplex PCR reads with MiXCR, one entry per CDR3 protein. The table lists about 180,000 distinct CDR3 sequences, around 94% of them singletons. The authors negatively isolated CD8+ and CD4+ T cells and FACS-enriched TEMRA cells.

The chain links TRBV2 to TRBJ2-2, with 7 bases that match TRBD1. The sequenced sample consisted of CD4+ T cells from PBMCs. This sequence originates from a human donor with Susac syndrome. The CDR3 sequence: CASSDKGAGTGELFF. CDR3 bases: TGTGCCAGCAGTGACAAGGGGGCGGGCACCGGGGAGCTGTTTTTT.